Listed below are T cell receptor beta chains from one sample, sequenced in a study of cytomegalovirus exposure and HLA in healthy donors. The repertoire was sequenced with immunoSEQ multiplex PCR; TCRdb's copy has only in-frame clones and lacks some. The table records some 150,000 clones, about 85% of them present only once. Source material: PBMCs. The receptors originated from a boy between 2 and 10 years old in good health and CMV-seronegative. The CDR3 runs from the conserved cysteine through the conserved F or W. A D gene is named only where the DNA matches it firmly. Expanded clones are given a class, and other clones once, few, many or no size at all.

- TRBJ2-5 TRBV19 TRBD2 TGTGCCAGTAGTAATACTTGGTGGGCGGGAGGGCCCGATGAGACCCAGTACTTC CASSNTWWAGGPDETQYF
few TRBJ1-6 TRBV7-9 TRBD1 TGTGCCAGCAGCCGGGACAGTCTAAATTCACCCCTCCACTTT CASSRDSLNSPLHF
once TRBJ1-2 TRBV4-1 TRBD1 TGCGCCAGCAGCCAAGTCCCGGACAGGGGATGGCGGGGCTACACCTTC CASSQVPDRGWRGYTF
- TRBJ2-7 TRBV9 - TGTGCCAGCAGCGTCGCCGGGATCCGGGGTATTTCCGAGCAGTACTTC CASSVAGIRGISEQYF
- TRBJ2-2 TRBV25-1 TRBD2 TGTGCCAGCAGTGAAGGTCACAGCGGGAGTTTAATCGGGGAGCTGTTTTTT CASSEGHSGSLIGELFF
- TRBJ2-1 TRBV29-1 - TGCAGCGTTGAAAGACACCAGACCCATGAGCAGTTCTTC CSVERHQTHEQFF
few TRBJ1-1 TRBV6-1 - TGTGCCAGCAGTGAAGCGGTATCGGACAGGAACACTGAAGCTTTCTTT CASSEAVSDRNTEAFF
- TRBJ1-5 TRBV4-2 - TGTGCCAGCAGCCAAACAGTAATGAGCAATCAGCCCCAGCATTTT CASSQTVMSNQPQHF
- TRBJ2-5 TRBV2 - TGTGCCAGCAGTTCGGAAGAGACCCAGTACTTC CASSSEETQYF
- TRBJ2-7 TRBV5-1 - TGCGCCAGCAGCTTAACCGGGGGTAACTCCTACGAGCAGTACTTC CASSLTGGNSYEQYF
- TRBJ2-2 TRBV6-4 TRBD2 TGTGCCAGCAGTGACTCTCCTAGCGGGAGAGATACCGGGGAGCTGTTTTTT CASSDSPSGRDTGELFF
- TRBJ2-7 TRBV27 TRBD2 TGTGCCAGCACGGACCCGACCGGGAGGGAGCAGTACTTC CASTDPTGREQYF
- TRBJ1-2 TRBV7-2 - TGTGCCAGCAGCACCCCCAACGGCGGGCAGGGGTATGGCTACACCTTC CASSTPNGGQGYGYTF
- TRBJ1-1 TRBV7-6 TRBD1 TGTGCCAGCAGCGGGAAACCGGGACAGGGTTTCTTCTCATGGACTGAAGCTTTCTTT CASSGKPGQGFFSWTEAFF
- TRBJ1-3 TRBV6-1 TRBD1 TGTGCCAGCAGAGCGACAGGGGGCAGTGGAAACACCATATATTTT CASRATGGSGNTIYF
- TRBJ1-3 TRBV7-2 - TGTGCCAGCAGCTCCCGAACTAACAGGGCAAACACCATATATTTT CASSSRTNRANTIYF
few TRBJ1-2 TRBV5-1 - TGCGCCAGCAGCTTGATTGCAGGGGTAGACGGTGGCTACACCTTC CASSLIAGVDGGYTF
- TRBJ2-7 TRBV27 - TGTGCCAGCTTTTTACGCCGGTACGAGCAGTACTTC CASFLRRYEQYF
- TRBJ2-3 TRBV7-2 TRBD2 TGTGCCACGGCGTGGGCGGGAGGGCCGCGGAATACGCAGTATTTT CATAWAGGPRNTQYF
- TRBJ1-5 TRBV29-1 - TGCAGCGTTGGCGGGGGCAATCAGCCCCAGCATTTT CSVGGGNQPQHF
once TRBJ1-3 TRBV19 - TGTGCCAGTAGTATTGGTTGGGGCCCTGGAAACACCATATATTTT CASSIGWGPGNTIYF
- TRBJ2-3 TRBV27 - TGTGCCAGCAGTTTAGGCAGGGCGTCAGATACGCAGTATTTT CASSLGRASDTQYF
- TRBJ2-5 TRBV2 - TGTGCCAGCGGCTCGGTCCAGGTAGAAGAGACCCAGTACTTC CASGSVQVEETQYF
- TRBJ2-5 TRBV2 - TGTGCCAGCAGTGAAAGAACAGGCCCCGGGACCCAGTACTTC CASSERTGPGTQYF
- TRBJ2-2 TRBV11-3 TRBD2 TGTGCCAGCAGCTTAGTTCTGTTAGCGGGAGGCTGGAACACCGGGGAGCTGTTTTTT CASSLVLLAGGWNTGELFF
once TRBJ1-2 TRBV6-5 - TGTGCCAGCAGTAGCAGCTCCGGGGGCTACACCTTC CASSSSSGGYTF
- TRBJ1-6 TRBV9 - TGTGCCAGCAGCGCAGGCAGGGGTTCGGGCTATAATTCACCCCTCCACTTT CASSAGRGSGYNSPLHF
once TRBJ2-7 TRBV18 - TGTGCCAGCTCACGGACAGCCGACAGTTTCTCCTACGAGCAGTACTTC CASSRTADSFSYEQYF
- TRBJ1-3 TRBV4-2 - TGTGCCAGCAGCCAACGCCGGACTTCTGGAAACACCATATATTTT CASSQRRTSGNTIYF
- TRBJ2-1 TRBV7-6 - TGTGCCAGCAGCTTCTTCGAAGAGAGTGGTAGCTACAATGAGCAGTTCTTC CASSFFEESGSYNEQFF
- TRBJ1-1 TRBV7-9 - TGTGCCAGCCGCCTACCCCGAGTTGGGAACACTGAAGCTTTCTTT CASRLPRVGNTEAFF
- TRBJ1-2 TRBV4-1 - TGCGCCAGCAGCCAAGATCTCTTCCAGGGGTATGGCTACACCTTC CASSQDLFQGYGYTF
- TRBJ2-7 TRBV10-3 TRBD1 TGTGCCATCTTAAGTCCGACTGGACAGGGGGACGAGCAGTACTTC CAILSPTGQGDEQYF
few TRBJ2-7 TRBV6-1 - TGTGCCAGCAGTGTCGCCGGAGAAGGGGGGCAGTACTTC CASSVAGEGGQYF
- TRBJ2-1 TRBV7-2 TRBD1 TGTGCCAGCAGCGTGCAAATTCAGGGGGATGAGCAGTTCTTC CASSVQIQGDEQFF
once TRBJ2-7 TRBV7-9 - TGTGCCAGCAGGGGGACAACCGAGCCCTACGAGCAGTACTTC CASRGTTEPYEQYF
- TRBJ2-7 TRBV6-1 TRBD2 TGTGCCAGCAGTGCCACTAGCGGGACCATCTACGAGCAGTACTTC CASSATSGTIYEQYF
once TRBJ2-7 TRBV23-1 - TGCGCCAGCAGTCAATCGAACGGTGGTCGAAGCTCCTACGAGCAGTACTTC CASSQSNGGRSSYEQYF